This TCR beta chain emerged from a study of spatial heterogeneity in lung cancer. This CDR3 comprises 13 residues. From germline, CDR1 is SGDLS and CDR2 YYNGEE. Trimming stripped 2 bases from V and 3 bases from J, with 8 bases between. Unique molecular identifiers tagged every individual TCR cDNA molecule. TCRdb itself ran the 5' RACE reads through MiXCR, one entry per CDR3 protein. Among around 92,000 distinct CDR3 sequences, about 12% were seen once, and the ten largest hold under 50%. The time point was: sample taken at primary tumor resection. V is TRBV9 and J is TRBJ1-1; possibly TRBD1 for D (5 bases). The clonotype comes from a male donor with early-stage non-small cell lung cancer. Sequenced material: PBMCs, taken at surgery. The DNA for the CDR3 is TGTGCCAGCAGCGTGGGGGGATACACTGAAGCTTTCTTT. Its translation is CASSVGGYTEAFF.